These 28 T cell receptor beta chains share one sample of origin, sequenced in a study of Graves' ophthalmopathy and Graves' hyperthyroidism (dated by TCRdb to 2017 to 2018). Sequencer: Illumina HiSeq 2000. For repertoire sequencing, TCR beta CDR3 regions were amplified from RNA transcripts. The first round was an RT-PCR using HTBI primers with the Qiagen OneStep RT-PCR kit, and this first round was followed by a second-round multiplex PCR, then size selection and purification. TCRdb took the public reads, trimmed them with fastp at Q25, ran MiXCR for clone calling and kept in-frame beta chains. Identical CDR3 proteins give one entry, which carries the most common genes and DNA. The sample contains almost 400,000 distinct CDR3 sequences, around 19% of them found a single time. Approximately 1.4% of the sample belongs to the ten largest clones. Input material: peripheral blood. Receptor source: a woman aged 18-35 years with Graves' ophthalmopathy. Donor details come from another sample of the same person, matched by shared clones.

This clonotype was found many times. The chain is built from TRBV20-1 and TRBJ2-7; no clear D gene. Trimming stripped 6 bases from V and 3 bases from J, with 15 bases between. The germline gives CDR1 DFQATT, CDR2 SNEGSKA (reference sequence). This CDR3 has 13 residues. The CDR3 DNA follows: TGCAGTGCGCAGTACGCTTCCCGCTACGAGCAGTACTTC. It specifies CSAQYASRYEQYF.

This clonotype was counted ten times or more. The CDR3 DNA follows: TGTGCCAGCAGCCCCACCGGGACTAGCGGGATCCAAGAGACCCAGTACTTC. Its translation: CASSPTGTSGIQETQYF. The genes are TRBV13 and TRBJ2-5; 13 nucleotides align to TRBD2. CDR1 PRHDT and CDR2 FYEKMQ come from the germline V gene (reference sequence). CDR3 length equals 17 residues. The V and J ends lost 5 bases and 1 base, in that order; junction bases with no gene match: 7.

The CDR3 coding sequence is TGCGCCAGCGGACTAGCGCCCCAAGAGACCCAGTACTTC. Its translation: CASGLAPQETQYF. V and J are TRBV5-1 and TRBJ2-5, with 9 bases identical to TRBD2. Per the germline V gene, CDR1 is SGHRS and CDR2 is YFSETQ. Trimming removed 7 bases from V and 1 base from J; junction bases left unmatched: 2. This CDR3 comprises 13 residues.

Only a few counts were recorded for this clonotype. The CDR3: CASRRRQGGDTEAFF. DNA of the CDR3: TGTGCCAGCAGGCGACGCCAGGGCGGGGACACTGAAGCTTTCTTT. This chain uses TRBV12-3 or TRBV12-4 with TRBJ1-1, with TRBD1 as a possible D gene (5 bases). Trimming took off 6 bases at V and 3 bases at J, with 17 bases between the two ends. The CDR3 runs 15 residues.

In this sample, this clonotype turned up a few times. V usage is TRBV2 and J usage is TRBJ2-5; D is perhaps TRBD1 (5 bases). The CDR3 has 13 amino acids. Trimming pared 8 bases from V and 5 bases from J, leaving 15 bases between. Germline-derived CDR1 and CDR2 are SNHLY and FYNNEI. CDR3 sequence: CASYLPGKETQYF. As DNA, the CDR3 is TGTGCCAGCTACTTACCAGGGAAGGAGACCCAGTACTTC.

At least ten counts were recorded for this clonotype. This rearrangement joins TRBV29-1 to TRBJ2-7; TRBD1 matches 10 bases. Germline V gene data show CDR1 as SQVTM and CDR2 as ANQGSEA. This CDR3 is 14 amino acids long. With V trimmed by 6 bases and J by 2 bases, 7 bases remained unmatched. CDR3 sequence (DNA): TGCAGCGTCCCGAGACAGGGGGCCCCCTACGAGCAGTACTTC. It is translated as CSVPRQGAPYEQYF.

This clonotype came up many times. The chain's CDR3 is CASILVQGISNQPQHF. In DNA form, the CDR3 reads TGTGCCAGCATTCTTGTACAGGGAATTAGCAATCAGCCCCAGCATTTT. V and J are TRBV6-1 and TRBJ1-5; weak D call: TRBD1 (6 bases). The CDR3 is made up of 16 amino acids. Trimming took 7 bases from V and 0 from J, leaving 16 bases between them. From germline, CDR1 is MNHNS and CDR2 SASEGT.

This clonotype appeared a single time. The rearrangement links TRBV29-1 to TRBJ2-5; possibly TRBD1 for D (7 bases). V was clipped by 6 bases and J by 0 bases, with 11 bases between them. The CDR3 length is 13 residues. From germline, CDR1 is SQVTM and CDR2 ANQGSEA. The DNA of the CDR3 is TGCAGCGTGGCGGGACAGTACCAAGAGACCCAGTACTTC. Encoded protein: CSVAGQYQETQYF.

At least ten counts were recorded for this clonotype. The CDR3, as DNA: TGTGCTAGTGGTTTCACCAGGGAGCAGTTCTTC. As protein: CASGFTREQFF. This chain links TRBV12-5 with TRBJ2-1; D not resolved. V gave up 3 bases and J gave up 10 bases, with 7 bases separating them. Germline V gene lookup returns CDR1 LGHNT and CDR2 FRNRAP. The CDR3 has 11 amino acids. Supplemented by reference TRBV12-5 and TRBJ2-1, the full variable domain reads DARVTQTPRHKVTEMGQEVTMRCQPILGHNTVFWYRQTMMQGLELLAYFRNRAPLDDSGMPKDRFSAEMPDATLATLKIQPSEPRDSAVYFCASGFTREQFFGPGTRLTVL.

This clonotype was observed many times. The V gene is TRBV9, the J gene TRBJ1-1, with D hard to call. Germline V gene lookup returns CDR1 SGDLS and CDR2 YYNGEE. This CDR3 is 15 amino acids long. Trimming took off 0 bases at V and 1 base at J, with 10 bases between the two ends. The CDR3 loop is CASSVDSSPNTEAFF. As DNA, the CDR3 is TGTGCCAGCAGCGTAGATAGCTCCCCGAACACTGAAGCTTTCTTT.

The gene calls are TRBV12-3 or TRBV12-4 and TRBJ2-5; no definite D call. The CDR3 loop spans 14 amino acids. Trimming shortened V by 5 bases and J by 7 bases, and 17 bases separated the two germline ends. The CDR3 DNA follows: TGTGCCAGCAGTCCACGGTCGGGCACAAGGACCCAGTACTTC. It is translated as CASSPRSGTRTQYF.

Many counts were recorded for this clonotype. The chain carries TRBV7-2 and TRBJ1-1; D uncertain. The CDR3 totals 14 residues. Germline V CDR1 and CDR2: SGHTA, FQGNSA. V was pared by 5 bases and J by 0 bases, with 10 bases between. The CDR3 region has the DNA TGTGCCAGCAGCCCGACTGTAATGAACACTGAAGCTTTCTTT. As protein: CASSPTVMNTEAFF.

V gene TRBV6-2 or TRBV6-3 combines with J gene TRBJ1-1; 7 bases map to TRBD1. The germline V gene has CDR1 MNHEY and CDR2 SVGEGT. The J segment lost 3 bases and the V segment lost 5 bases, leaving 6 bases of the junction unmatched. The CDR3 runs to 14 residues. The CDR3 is CASSRDRGYTEAFF. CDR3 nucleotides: TGTGCCAGCAGTCGGGACAGAGGATACACTGAAGCTTTCTTT.

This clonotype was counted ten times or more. CDR3 DNA sequence: TGTGCCACCAAAGGGGGGGGAAACACTGAAGCTTTCTTT. Its translation is CATKGGGNTEAFF. The gene calls are TRBV6-5 and TRBJ1-1; tentative D call: TRBD1 (6 bases). V was pared by 10 bases and J by 2 bases, with 14 bases between. CDR1 MNHEY and CDR2 SVGAGI come from the germline V gene. The CDR3 is 13 amino acids.

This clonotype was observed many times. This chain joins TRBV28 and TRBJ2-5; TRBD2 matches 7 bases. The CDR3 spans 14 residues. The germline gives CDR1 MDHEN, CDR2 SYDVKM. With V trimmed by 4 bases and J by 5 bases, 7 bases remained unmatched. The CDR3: CASSSKGREETQYF. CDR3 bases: TGTGCCAGCAGTTCTAAGGGGCGGGAGGAGACCCAGTACTTC.

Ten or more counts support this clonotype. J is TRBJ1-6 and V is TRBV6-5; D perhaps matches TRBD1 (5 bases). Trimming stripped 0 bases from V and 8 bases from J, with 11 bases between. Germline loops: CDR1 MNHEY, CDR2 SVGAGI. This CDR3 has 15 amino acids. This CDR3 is CASSYSAGTDSPLHF. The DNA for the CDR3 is TGTGCCAGCAGTTACTCGGCAGGGACGGATTCACCCCTCCACTTT.

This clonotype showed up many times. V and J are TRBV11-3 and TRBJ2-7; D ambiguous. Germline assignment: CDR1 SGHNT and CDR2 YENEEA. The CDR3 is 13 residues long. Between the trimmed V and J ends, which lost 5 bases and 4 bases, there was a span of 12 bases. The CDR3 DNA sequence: TGTGCCAGCAGCCTCCGTGGGGATTACGAGCAGTACTTC. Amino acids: CASSLRGDYEQYF.

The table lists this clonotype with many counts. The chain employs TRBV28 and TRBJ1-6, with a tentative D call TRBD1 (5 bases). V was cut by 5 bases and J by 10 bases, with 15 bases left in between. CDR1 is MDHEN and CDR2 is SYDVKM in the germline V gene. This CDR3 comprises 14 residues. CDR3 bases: TGTGCCAGCAGTGCCTCGGGGGGTTGGTCACCCCTCCACTTT. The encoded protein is CASSASGGWSPLHF.

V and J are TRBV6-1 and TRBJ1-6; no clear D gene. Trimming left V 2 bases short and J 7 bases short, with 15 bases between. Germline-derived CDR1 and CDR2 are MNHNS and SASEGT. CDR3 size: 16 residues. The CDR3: CASSERASSRNSPLHF. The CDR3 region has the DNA TGTGCCAGCAGTGAAAGGGCCTCGTCAAGGAATTCACCCCTCCACTTT.

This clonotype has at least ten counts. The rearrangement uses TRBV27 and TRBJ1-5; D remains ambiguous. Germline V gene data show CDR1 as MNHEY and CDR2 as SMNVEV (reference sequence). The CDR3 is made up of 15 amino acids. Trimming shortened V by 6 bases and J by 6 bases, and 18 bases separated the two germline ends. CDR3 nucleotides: TGTGCCAGCAGGAAGACTGGGGAAGTATTTCAGCCCCAGCATTTT. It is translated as CASRKTGEVFQPQHF.

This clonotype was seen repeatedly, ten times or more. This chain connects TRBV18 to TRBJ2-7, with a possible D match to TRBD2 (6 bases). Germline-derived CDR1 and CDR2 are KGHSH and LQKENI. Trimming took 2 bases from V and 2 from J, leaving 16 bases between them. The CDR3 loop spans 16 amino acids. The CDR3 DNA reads TGTGCCAGCTCACCAACGGAGGGCCCGTCCCCCTACGAGCAGTACTTC. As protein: CASSPTEGPSPYEQYF.

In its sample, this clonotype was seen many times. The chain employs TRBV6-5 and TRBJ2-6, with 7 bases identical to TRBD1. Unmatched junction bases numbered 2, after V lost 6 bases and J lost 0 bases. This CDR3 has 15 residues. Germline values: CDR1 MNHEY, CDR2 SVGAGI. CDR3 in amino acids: CASRGQSSGANVLTF. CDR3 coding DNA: TGTGCCAGCAGGGGACAGAGCTCTGGGGCCAACGTCCTGACTTTC.

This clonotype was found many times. CDR3: CASSVDGGNTIYF. The CDR3 region has the DNA TGCGCCAGCAGCGTCGACGGGGGAAACACCATATATTTT. The J gene is TRBJ1-3, the V gene TRBV5-1; no clear D gene. The CDR3 has 13 amino acids. The germline gives CDR1 SGHRS, CDR2 YFSETQ. V lost 4 bases, J lost 4 bases, and 9 bases lay in between.

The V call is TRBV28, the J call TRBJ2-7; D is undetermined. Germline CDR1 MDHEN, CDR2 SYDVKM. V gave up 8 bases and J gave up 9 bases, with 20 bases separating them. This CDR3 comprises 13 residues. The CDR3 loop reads CASSPGLRSRQYF. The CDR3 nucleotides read TGTGCCAGCTCCCCCGGGCTCCGGTCACGGCAGTACTTC.

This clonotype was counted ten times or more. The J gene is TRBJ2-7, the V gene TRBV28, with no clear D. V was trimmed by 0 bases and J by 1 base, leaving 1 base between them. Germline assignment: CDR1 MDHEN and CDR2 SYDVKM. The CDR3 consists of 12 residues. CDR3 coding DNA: TGTGCCAGCAGTTTATGGTCCTACGAGCAGTACTTC. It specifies CASSLWSYEQYF.

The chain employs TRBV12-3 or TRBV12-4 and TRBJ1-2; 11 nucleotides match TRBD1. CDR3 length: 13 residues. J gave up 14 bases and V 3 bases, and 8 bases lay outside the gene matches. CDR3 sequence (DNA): TGTGCCAGCAGTTTGGAAAGGACAGGGGGCAGGACCTTC. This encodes CASSLERTGGRTF.

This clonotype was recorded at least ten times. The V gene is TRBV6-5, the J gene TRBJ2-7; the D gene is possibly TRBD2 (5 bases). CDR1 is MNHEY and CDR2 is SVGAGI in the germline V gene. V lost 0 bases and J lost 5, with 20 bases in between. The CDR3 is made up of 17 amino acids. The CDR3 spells CASSYSTIGGLRNEQYF. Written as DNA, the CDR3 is TGTGCCAGCAGTTACTCGACGATCGGAGGCCTTAGGAACGAGCAGTACTTC.

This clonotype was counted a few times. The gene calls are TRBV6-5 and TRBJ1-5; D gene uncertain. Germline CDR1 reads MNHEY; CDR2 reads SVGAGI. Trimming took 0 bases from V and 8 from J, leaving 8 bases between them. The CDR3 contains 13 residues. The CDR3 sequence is CASSYSLGKPQHF. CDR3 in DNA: TGTGCCAGCAGTTACTCCCTCGGAAAGCCCCAGCATTTT.